This T cell receptor (beta chain) is from a study of shared clonotypes between healthy human individuals. General study findings and limits: In several donors, approximately 5% of naive CD4 clonotypes appeared in common.

Germline assignment: CDR1 SEHNR and CDR2 FQNEAQ (reference sequence). CDR3 length: 14 residues. Deletions cut 1 base from V and 3 bases from J, with 10 bases between. Naive CD8 cells, CD45RO-negative and positively selected for CCR7, excluded terminally differentiated effector memory CD45RA+ cells. Sequencing used immunoSEQ multiplex PCR; TCRdb keeps in-frame clones, though not all of them. The sample carries 2 million to 2.5 million clones, approximately 94% recorded once. Note on this clone: What it binds is not known.

The V gene is TRBV7-9, the J gene TRBJ2-7, with D possibly matching TRBD2 (5 bases). The receptor was isolated from a man aged 18 to 35 in good health. The sample taken for sequencing was naive CD8+ T cells sorted from blood. CDR3 protein: CASSLGAEGYEQYF. The CDR3 region has the DNA TGTGCCAGCAGCTTAGGGGCCGAGGGCTACGAGCAGTACTTC.